This TCR beta chain appears in the sequencing data of a study of blood T cell repertoires in COVID-19. Study background: Samples of COVID-19 (acute and convalescent) were obtained from the United States, Italy and Spain. T cells, B-cell-depleted T cells, or PBMCs supplied cDNA or gDNA.

In the source study's methods: Cell counts per sample came from amplifying reference gene primers. Measured with immunoSEQ multiplex PCR; TCRdb has only the in-frame clones, and not every one. V, J and clone size derive from that table, while D and trimming were established from the DNA sequence. The data show over 85,000 clones, with roughly 90% seen just once and about 4% held by the top ten. Seattle's cohort entered during active infection and was followed longitudinally. The CDR3 covers 15 residues. V was clipped by 10 bases and J by 0 bases, with 13 bases between them. Per germline, CDR1 LNHDA and CDR2 SQIVND (reference sequence).

The clonotype was recovered from a human donor with COVID-19, enrolled during active disease. The donor label of this sample is uncertain. The chain combines TRBV19 with TRBJ2-6; D might be TRBD1 (6 bases). The sample consisted of peripheral blood. The CDR3 DNA sequence: TGTGCCACTACTACAGGGCGCTCTGGGGCCAACGTCCTGACTTTC. Its translation is CATTTGRSGANVLTF.